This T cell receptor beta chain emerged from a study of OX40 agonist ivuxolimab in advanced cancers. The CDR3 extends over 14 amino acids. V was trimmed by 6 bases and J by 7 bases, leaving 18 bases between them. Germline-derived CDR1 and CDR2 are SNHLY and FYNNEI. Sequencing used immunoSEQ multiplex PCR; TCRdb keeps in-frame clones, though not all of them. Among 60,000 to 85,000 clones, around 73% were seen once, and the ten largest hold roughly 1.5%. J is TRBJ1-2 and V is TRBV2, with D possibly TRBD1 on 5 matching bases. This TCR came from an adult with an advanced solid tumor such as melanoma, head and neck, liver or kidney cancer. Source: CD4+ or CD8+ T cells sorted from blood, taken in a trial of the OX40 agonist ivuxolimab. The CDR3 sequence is CASRGGDRSGGYTF. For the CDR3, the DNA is TGTGCCAGCAGGGGGGGAGACCGATCGGGTGGCTACACCTTC.